The 23 T cell receptor beta chains below all came from one sample that was sequenced in a study of blood T cell repertoires in COVID-19. Assay: immunoSEQ multiplex PCR; the TCRdb copy retains only in-frame clones and omits some. In the table there are about 190,000 clones, around 88% of which are singletons. Sequencing was done on a sample of PBMCs or T cells enriched from blood (not recorded which). These receptors were collected from a man aged 35-49 years with acute COVID-19.

J is TRBJ2-1 and V is TRBV7-3; 8 bases agree with TRBD2. Germline assignment: CDR1 SGHTA and CDR2 FQGTGA. The CDR3 contains 14 residues. V gave up 10 bases and J gave up 8 bases; unmatched junction bases: 13. The CDR3 spells CATKRERSSHEQFF. DNA of the CDR3: TGTGCCACAAAGCGGGAGAGAAGCTCGCATGAGCAGTTCTTC. Full variable domain (remainder filled in from reference TRBV7-3 and TRBJ2-1): GAGVSQTPSNKVTEKGKYVELRCDPISGHTALYWYRQSLGQGPEFLIYFQGTGAADDSGLPNDRFFAVRPEGSVSTLKIQRTERGDSAVYLCATKRERSSHEQFFGPGTRLTVL.

This clone showed up just a few times. The V gene is TRBV16, the J gene TRBJ1-6; perhaps TRBD1 as D (5 bases). V was trimmed by 1 base and J by 10 bases, leaving 14 bases between them. The CDR3 has 15 amino acids. CDR1 and CDR2 (germline): KGHSY, FQNENV. DNA of the CDR3: TGTGCCAGCAGCCAATTAGCAGGGCTGGAATCACCCCTCCACTTT. Translation gives CASSQLAGLESPLHF.

This chain uses TRBV19 with TRBJ1-4; D perhaps matches TRBD1 (5 bases). The CDR3 has 14 amino acids. CDR1 is LNHDA, CDR2 SQIVND, per germline (reference sequence). The V end was cut by 6 bases, the J end by 8 bases, with 16 bases between. The CDR3 is CASSAGLFGEKLFF. CDR3 nucleotide sequence: TGTGCCAGTAGCGCGGGGCTATTCGGAGAAAAACTGTTTTTT.

This chain uses TRBV29-1 with TRBJ2-7; 7 bases map to TRBD1. The length of the CDR3 is 12 residues. V lost 7 bases to trimming and J lost 2 bases; unmatched junction nucleotides: 5. CDR1 and CDR2 from the germline V gene are SQVTM and ANQGSEA. CDR3 DNA sequence: TGCAGCGCGTCGGGACAGACCTACGAGCAGTACTTC. Protein: CSASGQTYEQYF.

The chain couples TRBV6-5 to TRBJ2-5, with D uncertain. CDR3 size: 13 residues. Germline V gene sequence: CDR1 MNHEY, CDR2 SVGAGI. V was trimmed by 5 bases and J by 7 bases, leaving 14 bases between them. The CDR3 DNA follows: TGTGCCAGCAGTCTAGAGCGTTTAGGGACCCAGTACTTC. The encoded protein is CASSLERLGTQYF.

The rearrangement links TRBV4-1 to TRBJ1-1; 7 nucleotides agree with TRBD1. Trimming took 5 bases from V and 1 from J; bases not matched to a gene: 7. This CDR3 has 15 residues. Germline lookup yields CDR1 MGHRA and CDR2 YSYEKL. CDR3 in DNA: TGCGCCAGCAGCGATCGGACAGGACGGAACACTGAAGCTTTCTTT. Amino acid sequence: CASSDRTGRNTEAFF.

The genes are TRBV24-1 and TRBJ2-5; 7 nucleotides agree with TRBD2. Trimming cost V 3 bases and J 3 bases; bases outside gene matches: 6. CDR1 KGHDR and CDR2 SFDVKD come from the germline V gene. The CDR3 totals 15 residues. As DNA, the CDR3 is TGTGCCACCAGTGATCCTCTAGCGGTGGAAGAGACCCAGTACTTC. Its protein is CATSDPLAVEETQYF.

The rearrangement links TRBV15 to TRBJ1-1; D gene ambiguous. The germline CDR1 and CDR2 sequences are LNHNV and YYDKDF (reference sequence). The CDR3 spans 13 residues. Trimming shortened V by 0 bases and J by 2 bases, and 4 bases separated the two germline ends. The CDR3 bases are TGTGCCACCAGCAGAGAATATAACACTGAAGCTTTCTTT. Translated, it gives CATSREYNTEAFF. The variable domain in full, with the rest retrieved from reference TRBV15 and TRBJ1-1, is DAMVIQNPRYQVTQFGKPVTLSCSQTLNHNVMYWYQQKSSQAPKLLFHYYDKDFNNEADTPDNFQSRRPNTSFCFLDIRSPGLGDTAMYLCATSREYNTEAFFGQGTRLTVV.

The J gene is TRBJ2-5, the V gene TRBV28, with D possibly matching TRBD1 (5 bases). V lost 3 bases to trimming and J lost 2 bases, with 13 bases between them. Looked up from germline, CDR1 is MDHEN and CDR2 is SYDVKM. The CDR3 is 15 amino acids. CDR3 region: CASSFGRTLQETQYF. DNA for the CDR3: TGTGCCAGCAGTTTTGGAAGGACACTACAAGAGACCCAGTACTTC.

The rearrangement links TRBV5-1 to TRBJ2-2; no clear D gene. Germline CDR1 reads SGHRS; CDR2 reads YFSETQ. The CDR3 runs 13 residues. Trimming stripped 0 bases from V and 6 bases from J, with 6 bases between. CDR3 coding DNA: TGCGCCAGCAGCTTGGTATTCTCCGGGGAGCTGTTTTTT. Its protein product is CASSLVFSGELFF.

This chain uses TRBV7-6 with TRBJ2-7, with D perhaps matching TRBD2 (6 bases). V was trimmed by 1 base and J by 9 bases, leaving 16 bases between them. The CDR3 extends over 14 amino acids. Germline loops: CDR1 SGHVS, CDR2 FNYEAQ. CDR3 DNA sequence: TGTGCCAGCAGCTTAGAACCTACGGGAGTCGGGCAGTACTTC. This gives the protein CASSLEPTGVGQYF. The full variable domain, in which reference TRBV7-6 and TRBJ2-7 provide the parts outside the CDR3, is GAGVSQSPRYKVTKRGQDVALRCDPISGHVSLYWYRQALGQGPEFLTYFNYEAQQDKSGLPNDRFSAERPEGSISTLTIQRTEQRDSAMYRCASSLEPTGVGQYFGPGTRLTVT.

V gene TRBV7-9 combines with J gene TRBJ2-1; 8 bases match TRBD2. Per the germline V gene, CDR1 is SEHNR and CDR2 is FQNEAQ (reference sequence). CDR3 size: 13 residues. The V and J ends lost 5 bases and 8 bases, in that order; junction bases with no gene match: 5. In DNA, the CDR3 is TGTGCCAGCAGCGCCGGGACTAGTGATGAGCAGTTCTTC. Protein product: CASSAGTSDEQFF.

The V and J genes are TRBV3-1 (or the pseudogene TRBV3-2) and TRBJ1-2; 8 nucleotides line up with TRBD1. The V segment lost 0 bases and the J segment 7 bases; nucleotides outside the gene matches: 4. The CDR3 spans 14 residues. Germline CDR1 reads LGHDT; CDR2 reads YNNKEL (reference sequence). The CDR3: CASSQESGQGGYTF. CDR3 nucleotides: TGTGCCAGCAGCCAAGAGAGCGGACAGGGTGGCTACACCTTC.

V is TRBV4-3 and J is TRBJ1-5; unclear D gene. Germline CDR1 is LGHNA and CDR2 is YSLEER. The CDR3 is made up of 14 amino acids. V was pared by 1 base and J by 9 bases, with 13 bases between. The CDR3: CASSQVTGLVPQHF. DNA for the CDR3: TGCGCCAGCAGCCAAGTCACGGGTTTGGTGCCCCAGCATTTT.

The V call is TRBV5-1, the J call TRBJ2-5; TRBD2 agrees at 7 bases. V gave up 1 base and J gave up 0 bases; unmatched junction bases: 6. Germline V gene data show CDR1 as SGHRS and CDR2 as YFSETQ. The CDR3 is made up of 16 amino acids. Here the CDR3 DNA reads TGCGCCAGCAGCTTGCAAGCTAGCGGAAACCAAGAGACCCAGTACTTC. It codes for CASSLQASGNQETQYF.

J is TRBJ1-1 and V is TRBV28; the D gene is possibly TRBD1 (6 bases). The CDR3 spans 15 residues. Germline V lookup: CDR1 MDHEN, CDR2 SYDVKM. Between the trimmed V and J ends, which lost 1 base and 3 bases, there was a span of 12 bases. This CDR3 reads CASSLSQGLYTEAFF. CDR3 bases: TGTGCCAGCAGTTTATCACAGGGATTGTACACTGAAGCTTTCTTT.

The CDR3 is CASSPESRETQYF. Here the CDR3 DNA reads TGTGCCAGCAGTCCCGAGTCGCGGGAGACCCAGTACTTC. The chain carries TRBV2 and TRBJ2-5; D is unresolved. From germline, CDR1 is SNHLY and CDR2 FYNNEI. V lost 5 bases and J lost 5, with 12 bases in between. This CDR3 is 13 amino acids long.

In its sample, this clone was seen a few times. This rearrangement joins TRBV7-9 to TRBJ1-4; unclear D gene. This CDR3 is 15 amino acids long. V lost 1 base, J lost 5 bases, and 11 bases lay in between. Looked up from germline, CDR1 is SEHNR and CDR2 is FQNEAQ (reference sequence). The CDR3 protein is CASSLGAGKNEKLFF. In DNA form, the CDR3 reads TGTGCCAGCAGCTTAGGGGCGGGGAAGAATGAAAAACTGTTTTTT.

The chain uses TRBV7-2 and TRBJ2-3; TRBD2 is a possible D gene (5 bases). The germline V gene encodes CDR1 SGHTA and CDR2 FQGNSA. The CDR3 consists of 17 residues. V gave up 0 bases and J gave up 0 bases, with 13 bases separating them. Here the CDR3 reads CASSLAWGAESTDTQYF. The CDR3, as DNA: TGTGCCAGCAGCTTAGCGTGGGGAGCGGAGAGCACAGATACGCAGTATTTT.

The rearrangement joins TRBV28 to TRBJ1-5; TRBD1 aligns across 8 bases. CDR1 is MDHEN and CDR2 is SYDVKM in the germline V gene. There are 15 residues in the CDR3. Trimming cost V 5 bases and J 7 bases; bases outside gene matches: 10. The CDR3 DNA reads as TGTGCCAGCAGTCCCGCCAGGGGGCGCGAACAGCCCCAGCATTTT. Its translation: CASSPARGREQPQHF.

This sequence joins TRBV12-5 and TRBJ2-5; TRBD1 might be the D (7 bases). This CDR3 has 16 amino acids. CDR1 and CDR2 from the germline V gene are LGHNT and FRNRAP. V was pared by 1 base and J by 5 bases, with 17 bases between. The CDR3 here is CASGLGVVRGAETQYF. The DNA for the CDR3 is TGTGCTAGTGGTTTGGGGGTTGTCAGGGGGGCCGAGACCCAGTACTTC.

The V gene is TRBV28, the J gene TRBJ2-1; no clear D. CDR3 length: 13 amino acids. Germline V gene sequence: CDR1 MDHEN, CDR2 SYDVKM. Trimming cost V 4 bases and J 12 bases, with 16 bases left between them. The CDR3 DNA reads TGTGCCAGCAGTTCCACCCCATACTTTGGGCAGTTCTTC. Protein sequence: CASSSTPYFGQFF.

As concerns this clone: Its ends do not fully match the called genes, so a read error is possible. The CDR3: CASSPTGGSSQPQHF. CDR3 DNA sequence: TGTGCCAGCAGCCCAACTGGGGGCAGCAGTCAGCCCCAGCATTTT. V usage is TRBV9 and J usage is TRBJ1-5; D is possibly TRBD1 (6 bases). Germline CDR1 SGDLS, CDR2 YYNGEE. This CDR3 has 15 amino acids. Supplemented by reference TRBV9 and TRBJ1-5, the full variable domain reads DSGVTQTPKHLITATGQRVTLRCSPRSGDLSVYWYQQSLDQGLQFLIQYYNGEERAKGNILERFSAQQFPDLHSELNLSSLELGDSALYFCASSPTGGSSQPQHFGDGTRLSIL.